This paragraph reports one TCR beta chain. This receptor's antigen is unknown. Base-call qualities are not available, and no considerably larger clone is one nucleotide away. RNA was extracted using the RNeasy kit, and about 0.5 to 1 ug of the RNA was reverse transcribed with random hexamers. TCR beta CDR3 regions were amplified with the immunoSEQ multiplex PCR assay covering 54 Vbeta and 13 Jbeta segments. PCR amplification bias was corrected using a synthetic template baseline for primer optimization and computational correction. As for the original processing: Only productive sequences were kept, with reads annotated to V, D and J genes according to IMGT and analyzed in immunoSEQ Analyzer. To calculate clonality, Shannon entropy was normalized by log2 of the number of productive unique sequences and then subtracted from one. For each patient and control, public and private clones were evaluated within the 100 most prevalent clones. A clone was defined as Susac-specific if it was absent from the healthy and MS cohorts, from about 1,100 published viral clones and from other ImmuneACCESS disease sequences. The public sequencing data were trimmed at Q25 with fastp and processed into clonotypes with MiXCR by TCRdb, which kept only in-frame beta chains. Rows with a matching CDR3 protein are joined into one entry that keeps the most common DNA and genes. These V and J calls are TCRdb output, not the study's own analysis. Recorded for this sample are about 180,000 distinct CDR3 sequences; roughly 95% of them occurred a single time. The ten biggest clones cover about 0.12% of the sample.

This entry belongs to a study of CD8 T cells in Susac syndrome (dated 2019 in TCRdb). About the investigation overall: Of the Susac syndrome patients who were sequenced, under 10 were in clinical remission while about six had clinically active disease. Susac syndrome patients were therapy-naive, on corticosteroids (some also receiving IVIg), or on IVIg alone at blood withdrawal. The study used repertoire sequencing to test whether antigen drove CD8+ T cell activation and differentiation in Susac syndrome.

Peripheral blood CD8+ and CD4+ T cells from healthy donors, Susac syndrome patients and multiple sclerosis patients were profiled by high-throughput TCR beta sequencing. The Susac syndrome patients fulfilled recently defined diagnostic criteria for either definite or probable disease. Bulk CD8+ and CD4+ T cells were purified by magnetic negative isolation, whereas CD8+ TEMRA cells were enriched by FACS. Blood was drawn into EDTA tubes, processed within 24 hours, and PBMCs were isolated by density gradient centrifugation. PBMCs intended for TCR sequencing were frozen in liquid nitrogen and were later thawed in a 37 degrees C water bath. The sorted or isolated CD4+, CD8+ and CD8+ TEMRA cells had a purity of 90% or higher. The full study reports these points: The study acknowledged that relatively few individuals were included in the TCR sequencing and HLA analysis. In patients with Susac syndrome, the CD4+ T cell repertoire showed no detectable clonal expansion.

Per the germline V gene, SGHRS is the CDR1 and YFSETQ is the CDR2. The junction carries 19 bases between V and J, which are trimmed by 0 bases and 3 bases respectively. Measured from the cysteine to the phenylalanine, the CDR3 is 17 residues long. The only DNA kept is the CDR3, 51 bases in frame from the first base. The source material was CD4+ T cells from PBMCs. The chain links TRBV5-1 with TRBJ2-7; the D gene is perhaps TRBD2, on 6 matching bases. This receptor was identified in a human donor with Susac syndrome. The DNA sequence is as follows: TGCGCCAGCAGCTTGGGCTCCCTTAGCGGAAAAGACTACGAGCAGTACTTC. Translation gives CASSLGSLSGKDYEQYF.